This T cell receptor beta chain was identified during a study of blood T cell repertoires in COVID-19. Here immunoSEQ multiplex PCR was the method, and the copy in TCRdb shows in-frame clones only, minus some. The repertoire consists of 250,000 to 300,000 clones, with about 91% occurring once and the leading ten covering 4.6%. V was pared by 8 bases and J by 1 base, with 17 bases between. Germline-derived CDR1 and CDR2 are MNHEY and SVGAGI. The CDR3 extends over 15 amino acids. This receptor was taken from a middle-aged woman who had recovered from COVID-19. The gene calls are TRBV6-5 and TRBJ1-1, with D perhaps TRBD1 (6 bases). Sequencing was performed on peripheral blood. The CDR3 DNA is TGTGCCAGCTCACGCTACAGGGCTGGGAACACTGAAGCTTTCTTT. This encodes CASSRYRAGNTEAFF.